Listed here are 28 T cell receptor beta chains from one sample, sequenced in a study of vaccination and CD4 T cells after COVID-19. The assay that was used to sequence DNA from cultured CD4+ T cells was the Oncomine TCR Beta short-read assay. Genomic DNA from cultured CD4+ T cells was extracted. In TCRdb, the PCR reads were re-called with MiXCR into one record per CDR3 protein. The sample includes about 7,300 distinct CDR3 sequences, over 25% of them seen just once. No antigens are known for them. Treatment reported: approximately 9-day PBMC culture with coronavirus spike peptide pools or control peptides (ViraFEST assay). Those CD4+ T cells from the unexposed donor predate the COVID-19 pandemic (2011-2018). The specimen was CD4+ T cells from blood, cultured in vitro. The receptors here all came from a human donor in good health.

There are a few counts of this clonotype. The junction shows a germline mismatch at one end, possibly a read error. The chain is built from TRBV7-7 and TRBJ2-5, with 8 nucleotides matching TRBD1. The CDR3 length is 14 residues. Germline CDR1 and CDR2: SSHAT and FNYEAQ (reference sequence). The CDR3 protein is CASSRTGFEETQYF. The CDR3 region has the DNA TGTGCTAGCAGCCGGACAGGGTTTGAAGAGACCCAGTACTTC.

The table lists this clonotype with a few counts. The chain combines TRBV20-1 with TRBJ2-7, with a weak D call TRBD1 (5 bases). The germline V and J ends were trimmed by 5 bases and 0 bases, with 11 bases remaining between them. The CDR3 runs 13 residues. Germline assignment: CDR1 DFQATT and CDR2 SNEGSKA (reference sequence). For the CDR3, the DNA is TGCAGTGCTCGCGGCGACAGCTCCTACGAGCAGTACTTC. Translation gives CSARGDSSYEQYF.

CDR3 nucleotides: TGCGCCAGCAGCTTCTCCCCACCGAACACTGAAGCTTTCTTT. Its protein is CASSFSPPNTEAFF. The J gene is TRBJ1-1, the V gene TRBV5-1; D gene ambiguous. In germline, CDR1 is SGHRS, CDR2 YFSETQ. CDR3 length: 14 amino acids. Trimming removed 2 bases at V and 1 base at J, with 9 bases between.

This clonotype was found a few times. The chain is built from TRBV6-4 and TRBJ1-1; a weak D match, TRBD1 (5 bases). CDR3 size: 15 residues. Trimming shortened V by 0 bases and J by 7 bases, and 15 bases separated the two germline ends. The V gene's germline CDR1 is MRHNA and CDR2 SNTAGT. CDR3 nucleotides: TGTGCCAGCAGTGACTCCCCCTCGGGGCTGGGTGAAGCTTTCTTT. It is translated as CASSDSPSGLGEAFF.

The CDR3 DNA reads TGTGCCAGTATCGGTGTCGAGACAGGGGCCAACGTCCTGACTTTC. It translates to CASIGVETGANVLTF. The chain recombines TRBV19 with TRBJ2-6, with unresolved D. There are 15 residues in the CDR3. Germline loops: CDR1 LNHDA, CDR2 SQIVND (reference sequence). V was cut by 7 bases and J by 4 bases, with 14 bases left in between.

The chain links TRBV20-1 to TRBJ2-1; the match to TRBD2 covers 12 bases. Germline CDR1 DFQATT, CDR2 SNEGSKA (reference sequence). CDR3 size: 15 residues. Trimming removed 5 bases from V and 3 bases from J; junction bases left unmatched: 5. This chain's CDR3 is CSASGLAGFYNEQFF. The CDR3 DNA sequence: TGCAGTGCTTCCGGACTAGCGGGGTTCTACAATGAGCAGTTCTTC.

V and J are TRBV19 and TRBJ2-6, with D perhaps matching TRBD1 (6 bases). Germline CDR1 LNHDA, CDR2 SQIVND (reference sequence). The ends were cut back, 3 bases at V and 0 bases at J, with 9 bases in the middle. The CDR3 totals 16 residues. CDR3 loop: CASSMGQASGANVLTF. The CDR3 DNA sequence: TGTGCCAGTAGTATGGGACAAGCCTCTGGGGCCAACGTCCTGACTTTC.

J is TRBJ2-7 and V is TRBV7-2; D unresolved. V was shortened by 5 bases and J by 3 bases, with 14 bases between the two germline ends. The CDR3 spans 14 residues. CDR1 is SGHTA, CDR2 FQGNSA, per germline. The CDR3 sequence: CASSPSRSLYEQYF. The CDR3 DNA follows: TGTGCCAGCAGCCCCTCAAGGTCCCTCTACGAGCAGTACTTC.

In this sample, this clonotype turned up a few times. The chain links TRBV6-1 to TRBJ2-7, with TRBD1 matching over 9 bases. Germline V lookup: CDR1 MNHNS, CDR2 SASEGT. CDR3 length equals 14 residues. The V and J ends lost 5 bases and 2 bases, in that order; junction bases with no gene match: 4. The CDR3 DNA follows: TGTGCCAGCAGTACGACAGGGGGGACCTACGAGCAGTACTTC. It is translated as CASSTTGGTYEQYF.

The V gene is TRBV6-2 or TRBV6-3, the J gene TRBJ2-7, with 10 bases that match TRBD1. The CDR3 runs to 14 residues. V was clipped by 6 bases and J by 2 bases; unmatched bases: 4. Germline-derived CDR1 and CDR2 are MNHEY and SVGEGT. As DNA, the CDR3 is TGTGCCAGCAGCCGGACAGGGGGGACCTACGAGCAGTACTTC. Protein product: CASSRTGGTYEQYF.

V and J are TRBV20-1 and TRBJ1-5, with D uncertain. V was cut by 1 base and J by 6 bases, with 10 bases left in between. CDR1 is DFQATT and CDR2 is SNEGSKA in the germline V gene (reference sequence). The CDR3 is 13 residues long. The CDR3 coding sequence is TGCAGTGCTAGAGTTTCCGGGATTCAGCCCCAGCATTTT. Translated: CSARVSGIQPQHF.

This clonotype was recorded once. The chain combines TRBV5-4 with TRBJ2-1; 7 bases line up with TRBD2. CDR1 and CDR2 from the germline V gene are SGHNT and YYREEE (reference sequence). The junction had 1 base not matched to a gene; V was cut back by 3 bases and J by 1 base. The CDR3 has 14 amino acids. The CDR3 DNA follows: TGTGCCAGCAGCTCTAGCGGATCCTACAATGAGCAGTTCTTC. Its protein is CASSSSGSYNEQFF.

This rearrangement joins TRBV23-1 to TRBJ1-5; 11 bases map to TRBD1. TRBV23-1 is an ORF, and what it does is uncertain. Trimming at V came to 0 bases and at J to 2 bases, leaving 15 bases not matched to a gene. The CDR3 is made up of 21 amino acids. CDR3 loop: CASSQSRGQGAPFGGNQPQHF. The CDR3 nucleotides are TGCGCCAGCAGTCAATCGAGAGGACAGGGGGCGCCGTTTGGTGGCAATCAGCCCCAGCATTTT.

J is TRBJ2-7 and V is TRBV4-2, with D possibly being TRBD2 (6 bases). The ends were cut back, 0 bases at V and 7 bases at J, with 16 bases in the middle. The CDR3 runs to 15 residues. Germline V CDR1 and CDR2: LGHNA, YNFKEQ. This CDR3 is CASSQDFSGVKEQYF. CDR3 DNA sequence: TGTGCCAGCAGCCAAGATTTCTCGGGAGTAAAAGAGCAGTACTTC.

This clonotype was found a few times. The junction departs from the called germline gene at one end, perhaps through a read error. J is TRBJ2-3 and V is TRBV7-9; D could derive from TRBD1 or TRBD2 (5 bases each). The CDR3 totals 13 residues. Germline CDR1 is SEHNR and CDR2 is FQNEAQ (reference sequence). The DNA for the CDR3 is TGTGCCAGCAGCCCCCGGGGCACGGATACGCAGTATTTT. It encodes CASSPRGTDTQYF.

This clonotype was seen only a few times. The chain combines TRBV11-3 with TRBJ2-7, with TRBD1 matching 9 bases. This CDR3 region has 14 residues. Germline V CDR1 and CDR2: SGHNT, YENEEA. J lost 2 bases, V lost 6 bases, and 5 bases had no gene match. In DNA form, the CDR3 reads TGTGCCAGCAGTCTCGGGACAGGGCCCTACGAGCAGTACTTC. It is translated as CASSLGTGPYEQYF.

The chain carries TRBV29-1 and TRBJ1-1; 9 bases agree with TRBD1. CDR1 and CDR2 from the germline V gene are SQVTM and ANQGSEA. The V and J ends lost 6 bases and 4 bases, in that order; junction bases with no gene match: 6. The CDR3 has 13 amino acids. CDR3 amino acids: CSVTQGASTEAFF. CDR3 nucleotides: TGCAGCGTCACACAGGGGGCGAGCACTGAAGCTTTCTTT. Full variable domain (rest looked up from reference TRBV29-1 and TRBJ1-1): SAVISQKPSRDICQRGTSLTIQCQVDSQVTMMFWYRQQPGQSLTLIATANQGSEATYESGFVIDKFPISRPNLTFSTLTVSNMSPEDSSIYLCSVTQGASTEAFFGQGTRLTVV.

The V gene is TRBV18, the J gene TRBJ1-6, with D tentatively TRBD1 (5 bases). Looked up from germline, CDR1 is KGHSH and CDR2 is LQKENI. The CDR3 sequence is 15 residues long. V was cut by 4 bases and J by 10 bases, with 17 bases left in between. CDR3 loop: CASSRHDSAGSPLHF. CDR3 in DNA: TGTGCCAGCTCACGCCACGACAGCGCGGGGTCACCCCTCCACTTT.

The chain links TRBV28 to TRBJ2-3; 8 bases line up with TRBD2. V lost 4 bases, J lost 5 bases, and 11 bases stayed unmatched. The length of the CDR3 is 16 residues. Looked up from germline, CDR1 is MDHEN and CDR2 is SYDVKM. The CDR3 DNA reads TGTGCCAGCAGTTCTCAAGCGGGAGTCTATATAGATACGCAGTATTTT. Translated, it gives CASSSQAGVYIDTQYF.

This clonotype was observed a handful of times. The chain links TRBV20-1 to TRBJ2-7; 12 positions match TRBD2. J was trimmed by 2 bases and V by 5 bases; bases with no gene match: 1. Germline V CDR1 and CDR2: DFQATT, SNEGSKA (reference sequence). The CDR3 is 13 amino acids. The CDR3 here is CSASSGRAYEQYF. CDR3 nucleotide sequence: TGCAGTGCTTCTAGCGGGAGGGCCTACGAGCAGTACTTC.

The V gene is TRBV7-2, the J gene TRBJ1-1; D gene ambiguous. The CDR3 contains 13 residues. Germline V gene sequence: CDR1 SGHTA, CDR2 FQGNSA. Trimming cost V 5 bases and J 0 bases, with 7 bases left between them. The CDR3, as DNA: TGTGCCAGCAGCGCGATGATGAACACTGAAGCTTTCTTT. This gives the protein CASSAMMNTEAFF.

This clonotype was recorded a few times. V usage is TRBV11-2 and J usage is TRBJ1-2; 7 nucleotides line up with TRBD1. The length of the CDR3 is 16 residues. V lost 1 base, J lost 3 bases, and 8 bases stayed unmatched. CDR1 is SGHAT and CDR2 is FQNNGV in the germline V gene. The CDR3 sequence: CASSLVAGTAYYGYTF. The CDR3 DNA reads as TGTGCCAGCAGCTTAGTTGCCGGGACAGCATACTATGGCTACACCTTC.

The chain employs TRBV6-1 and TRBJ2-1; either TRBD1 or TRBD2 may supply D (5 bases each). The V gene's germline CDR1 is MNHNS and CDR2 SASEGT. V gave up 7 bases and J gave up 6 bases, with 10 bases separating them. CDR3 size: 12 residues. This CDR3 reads CASKTGGNEQFF. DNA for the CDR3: TGTGCCAGCAAGACTGGGGGCAATGAGCAGTTCTTC.

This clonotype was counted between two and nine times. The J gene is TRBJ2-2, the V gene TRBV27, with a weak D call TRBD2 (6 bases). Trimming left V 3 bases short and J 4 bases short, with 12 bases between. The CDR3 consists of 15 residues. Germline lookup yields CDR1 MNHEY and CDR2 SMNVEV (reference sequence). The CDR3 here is CASSFREWSTGELFF. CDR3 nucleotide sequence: TGTGCCAGCAGTTTCCGGGAGTGGAGCACCGGGGAGCTGTTTTTT.

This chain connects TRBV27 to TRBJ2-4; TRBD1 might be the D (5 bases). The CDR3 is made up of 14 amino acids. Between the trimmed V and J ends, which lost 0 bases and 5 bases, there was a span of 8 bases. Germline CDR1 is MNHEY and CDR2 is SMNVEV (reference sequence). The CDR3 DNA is TGTGCCAGCAGTTTATCTGGGGCTGAAAACATTCAGTACTTC. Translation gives CASSLSGAENIQYF.

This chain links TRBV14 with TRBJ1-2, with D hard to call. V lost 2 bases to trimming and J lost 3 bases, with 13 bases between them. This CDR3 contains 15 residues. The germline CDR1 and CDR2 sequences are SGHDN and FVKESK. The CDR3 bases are TGTGCCAGCAGCCAAATCGGAGGGATGGACTATGGCTACACCTTC. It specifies CASSQIGGMDYGYTF.

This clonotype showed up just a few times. The CDR3 protein is CASSELAGTYNEQFF. Here the CDR3 DNA reads TGTGCCAGCAGTGAACTAGCGGGGACCTACAATGAGCAGTTCTTC. The chain employs TRBV6-2 or TRBV6-3 and TRBJ2-1, with 10 bases that match TRBD2. The CDR3 is 15 residues long. J was trimmed by 2 bases and V by 5 bases; bases with no gene match: 3. CDR1 MNHEY and CDR2 SVGEGT come from the germline V gene.

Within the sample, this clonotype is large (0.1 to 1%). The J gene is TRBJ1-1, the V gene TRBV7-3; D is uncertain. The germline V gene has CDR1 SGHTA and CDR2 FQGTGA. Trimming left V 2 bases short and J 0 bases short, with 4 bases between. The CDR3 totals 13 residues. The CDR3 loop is CASSLDVNTEAFF. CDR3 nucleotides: TGTGCCAGCAGCTTAGACGTGAACACTGAAGCTTTCTTT.